This T cell receptor (beta chain) was identified in a study of cytomegalovirus exposure and HLA in healthy donors. Study-level points and caveats: The study flagged some 170 TCR beta chains as cytomegalovirus-associated. A few CMV-associated chains proved CMV antigen-specific in vitro.

Sequencing used immunoSEQ multiplex PCR; TCRdb keeps in-frame clones, though not all of them. The table has approximately 220,000 clones, 80% to 85% seen once. Concerning this clone: What it binds is not known.

The CDR3 sequence is 15 residues long. Germline V gene lookup returns CDR1 SGHDN and CDR2 FVKESK. V was trimmed by 4 bases and J by 1 base, leaving 8 bases between them. The TCR originated in a woman in her 30s in good health and CMV-seropositive. The chain uses TRBV14 and TRBJ2-6; D call uncertain. The sequenced sample consisted of PBMCs. The CDR3 region has the DNA TGTGCCAGCAGCCCCCCCGGGTCTGGGGCCAACGTCCTGACTTTC. It codes for CASSPPGSGANVLTF.